This T cell receptor (beta chain) comes out of a study of blood T cell repertoires in COVID-19. Study-wide context: The study drew acute and convalescent COVID-19 samples from the United States, Italy and Spain.

In the authors' methods: Counts of nucleated cells, estimated from reference gene primer amplification, were obtained. Produced via immunoSEQ multiplex PCR; TCRdb's table is partial and in-frame only. That table is the source of V, J and clone size, and D and trimming were worked out from the DNA. The sample records 90,000 to 120,000 clones, around 80% being singletons. CDR1 is MDHEN and CDR2 is SYDVKM in the germline V gene. J lost 8 bases, V lost 5 bases, and 4 bases had no gene match. CDR3 length equals 14 residues. The receptor was isolated from a man aged 65 to 85 with active or convalescent COVID-19. V is TRBV28 and J is TRBJ1-6, with 9 bases aligning to TRBD1. The specimen was peripheral blood. The chain's CDR3 is CASSPGTGYSPLHF. The CDR3 DNA reads as TGTGCCAGCAGTCCCGGGACAGGGTATTCACCCCTCCACTTT.